This entry lists 20 T cell receptor beta chains sequenced from one sample in a study of T-cell reconstitution after alpha-beta-depleted transplantation in children. Researchers prepared the TCRbeta library using unique molecular identifiers, the study reports. TCRdb reprocessed the PCR reads with MiXCR, giving one entry per CDR3 protein. The repertoire holds around 530,000 distinct CDR3 sequences, with around a third as singletons. Sequencing was performed on PBMCs from the stem cell graft donor, taken from the stem cell graft. The receptors were gathered from a human donor who donated a stem cell graft to a child with aplastic anemia.

This rearrangement joins TRBV4-2 to TRBJ1-6; the D is unclear. V was pared by 3 bases and J by 5 bases, with 14 bases between. This CDR3 has 16 amino acids. Germline assignment: CDR1 LGHNA and CDR2 YNFKEQ. The CDR3 loop reads CASSQSPGVNNSPLHF. CDR3 bases: TGTGCCAGCAGCCAGAGCCCGGGAGTTAATAATTCACCCCTCCACTTT.

V usage is TRBV10-3 and J usage is TRBJ2-7, with D unresolved. V lost 2 bases to trimming and J lost 3 bases, with 5 bases between them. The CDR3 covers 12 residues. Germline V gene sequence: CDR1 ENHRY, CDR2 SYGVKD. CDR3 sequence (DNA): TGTGCCATCAGTGAGCGAGACTACGAGCAGTACGTC. It translates to CAISERDYEQYV.

This chain connects TRBV7-8 to TRBJ1-1, with TRBD1 matching over 7 bases. This CDR3 has 17 amino acids. V lost 8 bases to trimming and J lost 2 bases; unmatched junction nucleotides: 17. Germline V lookup: CDR1 SGHVS, CDR2 FQNEAQ. In nucleotides, the CDR3 is TGTGCCAGCGTAGATACAGGGGAAAGCTGGAGTAACACTGAAGCTTTCTTT. Protein sequence: CASVDTGESWSNTEAFF.

The chain employs TRBV28 and TRBJ1-2, with 7 bases fitting TRBD1. This CDR3 comprises 15 residues. The V gene's germline CDR1 is MDHEN and CDR2 SYDVKM. V was clipped by 6 bases and J by 3 bases; unmatched bases: 10. CDR3 DNA: TGTGCCAGCAGACCGAGTCAGGGGGGGGACTATGGCTACACCTTC. Its protein is CASRPSQGGDYGYTF.

This clonotype was seen only a few times. The chain combines TRBV20-1 with TRBJ2-1; D unresolved. Trimming cost V 0 bases and J 8 bases, with 5 bases left between them. The CDR3 runs to 11 residues. The germline gives CDR1 DFQATT, CDR2 SNEGSKA (reference sequence). In nucleotides, the CDR3 is TGCAGTGCTAGAGATCAGTATGAGCAGTTCTTC. Its translation is CSARDQYEQFF.

This clonotype came up once. At one boundary the junction diverges from the germline segment, which might be a read error. J is TRBJ2-1 and V is TRBV19; 8 bases agree with TRBD1. The CDR3 covers 17 residues. From germline, CDR1 is LNHDA and CDR2 SQIVND (reference sequence). The CDR3 DNA reads TGTGCCAGTAGTCTAGAAGGGACAGGCCTCTCCTACAATGAGCAGTTCTTC. This translates into CASSLEGTGLSYNEQFF. Full variable domain (remainder filled in from reference TRBV19 and TRBJ2-1): DGGITQSPKYLFRKEGQNVTLSCEQNLNHDAMYWYRQDPGQGLRLIYYSQIVNDFQKGDIAEGYSVSREKKESFPLTVTSAQKNPTAFYLCASSLEGTGLSYNEQFFGPGTRLTVL.

This clonotype was seen a few times. This chain connects TRBV12-3 or TRBV12-4 to TRBJ1-1, with D possibly being TRBD1 (5 bases). The CDR3 is 15 amino acids. With 1 base removed from V and 3 bases from J, the gap between germline ends came to 12 bases. Here the CDR3 DNA reads TGTGCCAGCAGTTTAGGGGGGATTGGGGACACTGAAGCTTTCTTT. Translation gives CASSLGGIGDTEAFF.

This clonotype has more than one count but fewer than ten. This chain connects TRBV4-3 to TRBJ2-5; D gene unclear. Germline V gene sequence: CDR1 LGHNA, CDR2 YSLEER. Trimming left V 0 bases short and J 7 bases short, with 12 bases between. The CDR3 sequence is 14 residues long. The CDR3, as DNA: TGCGCCAGCAGCCAAGAGGAAGGTCGAGGGACCCAGTACTTC. It yields the protein CASSQEEGRGTQYF.

The CDR3 protein is CASSYSMGGRTYEQYF. DNA for the CDR3: TGTGCCAGCAGTTACTCGATGGGGGGCAGGACCTACGAGCAGTACTTC. The chain has TRBV6-5 and TRBJ2-7; either TRBD1 or TRBD2 may supply D (6 bases each). Germline values: CDR1 MNHEY, CDR2 SVGAGI. The ends were cut back, 0 bases at V and 2 bases at J, with 14 bases in the middle. The CDR3 loop spans 16 amino acids.

This clonotype was observed a handful of times. This sequence joins TRBV6-1 and TRBJ2-2; 7 nucleotides agree with TRBD2. The CDR3 spans 15 residues. CDR1 is MNHNS, CDR2 SASEGT, per germline. The junction had 12 bases not matched to a gene; V was cut back by 9 bases and J by 5 bases. In DNA form, the CDR3 reads TGTGCCAGTGCCCTGGGAAGCGGGGCAACCGGGGAGCTGTTTTTT. Translated, it gives CASALGSGATGELFF.

This clonotype occurred once. V is TRBV6-5 and J is TRBJ2-2, with D unresolved. Trimming left V 0 bases short and J 5 bases short, with 10 bases between. Germline V gene data show CDR1 as MNHEY and CDR2 as SVGAGI. This CDR3 region has 15 residues. The CDR3 spells CASSYSIRRTGELFF. The CDR3 DNA is TGTGCCAGCAGTTACTCTATCAGAAGGACCGGGGAGCTGTTTTTT.

Only a few counts were recorded for this clonotype. The rearrangement joins TRBV6-2 or TRBV6-3 to TRBJ2-1; tentatively, D is TRBD1 (6 bases). The CDR3 has 16 residues. Germline CDR1 MNHEY, CDR2 SVGEGT. Trimming removed 0 bases at V and 7 bases at J, with 16 bases between. Written as DNA, the CDR3 is TGTGCCAGCAGTTACTCGAAACAGGGTCGTCGAAATGAGCAGTTCTTC. Its translation: CASSYSKQGRRNEQFF.

This clonotype showed up just a few times. The genes are TRBV6-5 and TRBJ1-5; D is undetermined. The germline CDR1 and CDR2 sequences are MNHEY and SVGAGI. The CDR3 has 14 amino acids. Trimming stripped 4 bases from V and 7 bases from J, with 14 bases between. CDR3 coding DNA: TGTGCCAGCAGTTTTCCTGGGAACGGGCAGCCCCAGCATTTT. Amino acid sequence: CASSFPGNGQPQHF.

The CDR3 DNA reads TGTGCCAGCGGAGTACCGAGCTCTGGAAACACCATATATTTT. Amino acids: CASGVPSSGNTIYF. J is TRBJ1-3 and V is TRBV6-1, with D uncertain. The length of the CDR3 is 14 residues. Germline-derived CDR1 and CDR2 are MNHNS and SASEGT. V was cut by 8 bases and J by 0 bases, with 11 bases left in between.

This clonotype was counted a few times. The chain uses TRBV12-3 or TRBV12-4 and TRBJ1-1, with a tentative D call TRBD1 (6 bases). CDR3 size: 15 residues. Trimming took 0 bases from V and 0 from J, leaving 8 bases between them. CDR3 in amino acids: CASSLAPGVNTEAFF. The CDR3 DNA sequence: TGTGCCAGCAGTTTAGCCCCAGGGGTGAACACTGAAGCTTTCTTT.

This clonotype was counted between two and nine times. The rearrangement links TRBV7-2 to TRBJ1-1; D gene uncertain. V was pared by 2 bases and J by 0 bases, with 7 bases between. This CDR3 is built from 14 residues. Germline values: CDR1 SGHTA, CDR2 FQGNSA. The chain's CDR3 is CASSLQLMNTEAFF. DNA for the CDR3: TGTGCCAGCAGCTTACAGCTCATGAACACTGAAGCTTTCTTT.

This chain uses TRBV20-1 with TRBJ2-7; 7 bases align to TRBD2. The germline V gene encodes CDR1 DFQATT and CDR2 SNEGSKA (reference sequence). The CDR3 loop spans 14 amino acids. V gave up 3 bases and J gave up 4 bases; unmatched junction bases: 9. This CDR3 is CSARSPSGGYEQYF. As DNA, the CDR3 is TGCAGTGCTAGGTCGCCTAGCGGAGGGTACGAGCAGTACTTC.

The chain couples TRBV6-1 to TRBJ2-7; TRBD1 or TRBD2 may be the D gene (5 bases each). Germline V CDR1 and CDR2: MNHNS, SASEGT. There are 13 residues in the CDR3. V lost 4 bases, J lost 0 bases, and 7 bases lay in between. The CDR3 region has the DNA TGTGCCAGCAGTGCCGGGGCCTCCTACGAGCAGTACTTC. Its translation: CASSAGASYEQYF.

The V and J genes are TRBV27 and TRBJ1-3; TRBD1 agrees at 8 bases. Germline lookup yields CDR1 MNHEY and CDR2 SMNVEV (reference sequence). V trimming: 5 bases; J trimming: 0 bases; junction bases outside the gene matches: 9. This CDR3 region has 17 residues. The CDR3 nucleotides are TGTGCCAGCAGTCCCTGGACAGGGCCCTTCTCTGGAAACACCATATATTTT. This codes for CASSPWTGPFSGNTIYF.

The chain carries TRBV4-1 and TRBJ1-6, with D perhaps TRBD1 (5 bases). V dropped 0 bases and J dropped 7 bases, with 10 bases sitting between them. The CDR3 runs 15 residues. Per the germline V gene, CDR1 is MGHRA and CDR2 is YSYEKL. The CDR3 region is CASSQEGRQNSPLHF. In DNA, the CDR3 is TGCGCCAGCAGCCAAGAGGGGCGCCAGAATTCACCCCTCCACTTT.